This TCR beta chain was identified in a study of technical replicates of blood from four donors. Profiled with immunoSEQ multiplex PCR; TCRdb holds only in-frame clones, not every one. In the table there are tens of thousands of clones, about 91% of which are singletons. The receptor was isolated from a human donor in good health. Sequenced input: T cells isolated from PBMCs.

The CDR3 DNA follows: TGTGCCAGCAGCGCAGGGACAGGGGGAGTGTACGAGCAGTACTTC. Translated, it gives CASSAGTGGVYEQYF. The chain recombines TRBV9 with TRBJ2-7; 11 positions match TRBD1. V lost 3 bases and J lost 4; bases outside the gene matches: 6. The CDR3 spans 15 residues. Germline assignment: CDR1 SGDLS and CDR2 YYNGEE.